This TCR beta chain is from a study of monozygotic twins with cystic fibrosis. Profiled with immunoSEQ multiplex PCR; TCRdb holds only in-frame clones, not every one. The sample contains tens of thousands of clones, approximately 87% of which appear only once. This clone was seen a single time. Its antigen is not identified. Study outcomes and limitations: Low clonality (median roughly 0.01) suggested a mostly naive repertoire.

Germline V gene data show CDR1 as MDHEN and CDR2 as SYDVKM. This CDR3 comprises 16 residues. Trimming took 3 bases from V and 3 from J; bases not matched to a gene: 7. V gene TRBV28 combines with J gene TRBJ1-3, with 8 positions matching TRBD1. The sequence came from a woman aged 30 to 39 with cystic fibrosis. What was sequenced was blood. CDR3 protein: CASSFSGGRRGNTIYF. Written as DNA, the CDR3 is TGTGCCAGCAGTTTTTCAGGGGGCCGTCGTGGAAACACCATATATTTT.